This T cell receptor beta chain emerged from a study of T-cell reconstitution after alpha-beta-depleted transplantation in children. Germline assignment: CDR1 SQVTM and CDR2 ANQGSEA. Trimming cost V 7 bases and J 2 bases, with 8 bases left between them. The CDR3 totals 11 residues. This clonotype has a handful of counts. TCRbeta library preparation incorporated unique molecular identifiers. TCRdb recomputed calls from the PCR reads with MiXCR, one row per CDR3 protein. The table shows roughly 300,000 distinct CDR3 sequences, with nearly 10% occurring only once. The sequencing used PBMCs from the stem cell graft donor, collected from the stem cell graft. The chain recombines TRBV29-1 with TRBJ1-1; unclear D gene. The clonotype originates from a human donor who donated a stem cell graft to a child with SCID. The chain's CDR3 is CSGGINTEAFF. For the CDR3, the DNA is TGCAGCGGCGGGATCAACACTGAAGCTTTCTTT.